This T cell receptor beta chain was recorded in a study of T-cell reconstitution after alpha-beta-depleted transplantation in children. The study, taken as a whole, reports: Among T cells one year after transplant, newly produced cells accounted for most counts and diversity.

CDR3 size: 13 residues. Per the germline V gene, CDR1 is DFQATT and CDR2 is SNEGSKA (reference sequence). Trimming took 2 bases from V and 3 from J, leaving 11 bases between them. This clonotype was counted only a few times. Its target is not known. Construction of the TCRbeta library involved unique molecular identifiers. TCRdb independently ran MiXCR on the PCR reads; one entry per CDR3 protein. This table holds fewer than 750,000 distinct CDR3 sequences, about 21% found once. The sequence came from a boy under two years old who had a stem cell transplant for acute myeloid leukemia, so the T cells may come from the graft donor. The sample here was PBMCs, mostly from graft donor cells, taken 360 days after TCRalphabeta/CD19-depleted stem cell transplant. V usage is TRBV20-1 and J usage is TRBJ2-7; TRBD1 or TRBD2 may be the D gene (5 bases each). The CDR3 here is CSARTGTGYEQYV. Written as DNA, the CDR3 is TGCAGTGCTAGAACCGGGACCGGCTACGAGCAGTACGTC.